This entry lists 13 T cell receptor beta chains sequenced from one sample in a study of blood T cell repertoires in COVID-19 (dated by TCRdb to 2019 to 2021). Preparation of the library involved the immunoSEQ multiplex PCR assay. In its TCRdb copy, this immuneACCESS table keeps in-frame sequences only and misses some clones. Where compared with another copy, unresolved V genes explain less than half of these, and the others have no known cause. The sample table shows approximately 250,000 clones, and roughly 86% are seen once. The ten largest clones add up to less than 4% of the sample. Source material: peripheral blood. The source of these receptors is a man between 18 and 29 years old with active or convalescent COVID-19.

This clone was counted only a few times. V and J are TRBV7-3 and TRBJ2-2, with 12 bases matching TRBD1. The junction had 1 base not matched to a gene; V was cut back by 5 bases and J by 6 bases. The germline V gene encodes CDR1 SGHTA and CDR2 FQGTGA. This CDR3 contains 14 residues. In nucleotides, the CDR3 is TGTGCCAGCAGCCGGGACAGGGGGCCCGGGGAGCTGTTTTTT. Its translation is CASSRDRGPGELFF.

Worth noting for this clone: The conserved final phenylalanine or tryptophan is absent from the CDR3, which likely points to a read error. The limits of the CDR3 on the DNA are not certain, so only TCRdb's listed CDR3 is given. The CDR3 spells CASSFRRGRRES. V usage is TRBV5-1 and J usage is TRBJ1-2; TRBD1, the table's D call, lacks a check against the DNA. The CDR3 length equals 12 residues, ends included. CDR1 SGHRS and CDR2 YFSETQ come from the germline V gene.

The chain is built from TRBV4-1 and TRBJ2-7; 9 nucleotides match TRBD1. V lost 6 bases to trimming and J lost 2 bases; unmatched junction nucleotides: 8. This CDR3 has 15 amino acids. Per the germline V gene, CDR1 is MGHRA and CDR2 is YSYEKL. CDR3 amino acids: CASRPVRDRAYEQYF. CDR3 in DNA: TGCGCCAGCAGGCCCGTCCGGGACAGGGCCTACGAGCAGTACTTC.

This clone was picked up a small number of times. The genes are TRBV19 and TRBJ2-1; maybe TRBD1 (5 bases). Germline V gene lookup returns CDR1 LNHDA and CDR2 SQIVND (reference sequence). Between the trimmed V and J ends, which lost 5 bases and 1 base, there was a span of 12 bases. CDR3 length equals 15 residues. CDR3 loop: CASSPEAGSYNEQFF. Here the CDR3 DNA reads TGTGCCAGTAGTCCTGAGGCAGGGTCCTACAATGAGCAGTTCTTC.

The V gene is TRBV5-1, the J gene TRBJ2-4, with a tentative D call TRBD1 (5 bases). The V and J ends lost 4 bases and 3 bases respectively, with 11 bases between them. The germline V gene has CDR1 SGHRS and CDR2 YFSETQ. The CDR3 loop spans 14 amino acids. DNA of the CDR3: TGCGCCAGCAGCCAGCCGACAGACAAAAACATTCAGTACTTC. It is translated as CASSQPTDKNIQYF.

The CDR3 bases are TGTGCCAGCAGATACGGAGGGGATACGCAGTATTTT. Translation: CASRYGGDTQYF. The chain is built from TRBV11-2 and TRBJ2-3, with a possible D match to TRBD2 (6 bases). There are 12 residues in the CDR3. From germline, CDR1 is SGHAT and CDR2 FQNNGV. V shed 6 bases and J shed 6 bases, with 10 bases lying between them.

V is TRBV19 and J is TRBJ1-1; D remains unclear. CDR1 is LNHDA, CDR2 SQIVND, per germline (reference sequence). This CDR3 contains 8 residues. Trimming removed 11 bases from V and 10 bases from J, with 8 bases in between. The DNA for the CDR3 is TGTGCCCCATACTTAGCTTTCTTT. Translation gives CAPYLAFF.

This sequence joins TRBV14 and TRBJ1-5, with D perhaps matching TRBD1 (6 bases). This CDR3 region has 13 residues. The germline V and J ends were trimmed by 10 bases and 1 base, with 11 bases remaining between them. Per germline, CDR1 SGHDN and CDR2 FVKESK. The CDR3 DNA is TGTGCCACTAGGGGGTGCAGCAATCAGCCCCAGCATTTT. As protein: CATRGCSNQPQHF.

V is TRBV6-5 and J is TRBJ2-5; D unresolved. In germline, CDR1 is MNHEY, CDR2 SVGAGI. The CDR3 has 14 residues. Trimming removed 8 bases at V and 0 bases at J, with 13 bases between. The chain's CDR3 is CASQQNTYQETQYF. CDR3 coding DNA: TGTGCCAGCCAACAAAATACGTACCAAGAGACCCAGTACTTC.

This clone was observed a single time. The J gene is TRBJ2-7, the V gene TRBV27; D ambiguous. This CDR3 is built from 13 residues. Trimming cost V 3 bases and J 3 bases, with 9 bases left between them. From germline, CDR1 is MNHEY and CDR2 SMNVEV (reference sequence). The CDR3 spells CASSFGGHYEQYF. The CDR3 bases are TGTGCCAGCAGTTTCGGCGGTCACTACGAGCAGTACTTC.

This clone was recorded once. The V gene is TRBV27, the J gene TRBJ1-1, with D tentatively TRBD1 (6 bases). Trimming removed 7 bases at V and 9 bases at J, with 18 bases between. This CDR3 has 13 residues. Germline CDR1 MNHEY, CDR2 SMNVEV (reference sequence). The CDR3 sequence is CASKTGTREKAFF. CDR3 DNA sequence: TGTGCCAGCAAAACCGGGACACGTGAAAAAGCTTTCTTT.

This sequence joins TRBV10-3 and TRBJ1-1, with 8 bases identical to TRBD1. The CDR3 loop spans 13 amino acids. Per germline, CDR1 ENHRY and CDR2 SYGVKD. Trimming at V came to 8 bases and at J to 4 bases, leaving 6 bases not matched to a gene. Here the CDR3 reads CAIGQGLVTEAFF. For the CDR3, the DNA is TGTGCCATCGGACAGGGCCTAGTCACTGAAGCTTTCTTT.

This clone was recorded once. The chain recombines TRBV7-2 with TRBJ2-5; no reliable D call. The CDR3 is 13 residues long. Deletions cut 3 bases from V and 1 base from J, with 6 bases between. Per the germline V gene, CDR1 is SGHTA and CDR2 is FQGNSA. As DNA, the CDR3 is TGTGCCAGCAGCTTGCAGGCCCAAGAGACCCAGTACTTC. This codes for CASSLQAQETQYF. The full variable domain, its missing parts supplied by reference TRBV7-2 and TRBJ2-5, is GAGVSQSPSNKVTEKGKDVELRCDPISGHTALYWYRQSLGQGLEFLIYFQGNSAPDKSGLPSDRFSAERTGGSVSTLTIQRTQQEDSAVYLCASSLQAQETQYFGPGTRLLVL.